Below are 7 T cell receptor beta chains sequenced from a single sample in a study of blood T cell repertoires in COVID-19. This table comes from immunoSEQ multiplex PCR, and its TCRdb copy is limited to in-frame clones, with some not included. The profile covers some 300,000 clones, with roughly 91% appearing a single time and 2.5% to 3% taken by the ten largest. The source material was PBMCs or T cells enriched from blood (not recorded which). These TCRs come from a woman aged 45 to 65 who had been exposed to COVID-19.

The V gene is TRBV5-1, the J gene TRBJ2-7; TRBD2 agrees at 7 bases. Germline CDR1 reads SGHRS; CDR2 reads YFSETQ. The trim removed 7 bases at V and 5 bases at J, leaving 18 bases unmatched. This CDR3 is built from 16 residues. The CDR3 region is CASAAVGSGSLDEQYF. The CDR3 bases are TGCGCCAGCGCAGCAGTAGGTAGCGGGTCCCTGGACGAGCAGTACTTC. Supplemented by reference TRBV5-1 and TRBJ2-7, the full variable domain reads KAGVTQTPRYLIKTRGQQVTLSCSPISGHRSVSWYQQTPGQGLQFLFEYFSETQRNKGNFPGRFSGRQFSNSRSEMNVSTLELGDSALYLCASAAVGSGSLDEQYFGPGTRLTVT.

The V call is TRBV28, the J call TRBJ1-2; TRBD1 matches at 7 bases. CDR1 MDHEN and CDR2 SYDVKM come from the germline V gene. The CDR3 totals 19 residues. The trim removed 5 bases at V and 1 base at J, leaving 19 bases unmatched. In nucleotides, the CDR3 is TGTGCCAGCAGTCCGTATCGGGTTGCGGGACAGCCTAATAACTATGGCTACACCTTC. Its protein is CASSPYRVAGQPNNYGYTF.

The CDR3 DNA is TGTGCCAGCAGCCCCAGGGGGTACCAAGAGACCCAGTACTTC. Amino acids: CASSPRGYQETQYF. This chain uses TRBV7-8 with TRBJ2-5; 7 nucleotides line up with TRBD1. Germline-derived CDR1 and CDR2 are SGHVS and FQNEAQ. J lost 0 bases, V lost 5 bases, and 3 bases had no gene match. The CDR3 has 14 residues.

The rearrangement uses TRBV6-5 and TRBJ2-7; tentatively, D is TRBD2 (5 bases). Trimming took off 5 bases at V and 4 bases at J, with 12 bases between the two ends. CDR1 is MNHEY, CDR2 SVGAGI, per germline. The CDR3 has 13 amino acids. CDR3 sequence (DNA): TGTGCCAGCAGTAGGACTTACACTTACGAGCAGTACTTC. Its protein product is CASSRTYTYEQYF.

With regard to this clone: It may be a read error: a sequence one base away is much more abundant. This rearrangement joins TRBV12-3 or TRBV12-4 to TRBJ1-2, with TRBD1 identical over 8 bases. V lost 4 bases to trimming and J lost 2 bases; unmatched junction nucleotides: 0. The CDR3 totals 13 residues. As DNA, the CDR3 is TGTGCCAGCAGTTGGACAGGGAACTATGGCTACACCTTC. Its translation: CASSWTGNYGYTF.

This rearrangement joins TRBV19 to TRBJ2-1; D might be TRBD1 (5 bases). The CDR3 covers 14 residues. From germline, CDR1 is LNHDA and CDR2 SQIVND (reference sequence). The V and J ends lost 7 bases and 9 bases respectively, with 19 bases between them. The CDR3 DNA is TGTGCCAGTATGTGGACGCAGGGAAGGGGTGAGCAGTTCTTC. It translates to CASMWTQGRGEQFF.

The chain has TRBV4-2 and TRBJ1-3; the D gene is possibly TRBD1 (5 bases). Trimming pared 3 bases from V and 0 bases from J, leaving 12 bases between. This CDR3 contains 16 residues. Germline V CDR1 and CDR2: LGHNA, YNFKEQ. The CDR3 region is CASSHDRAFSGNTIYF. CDR3 sequence (DNA): TGTGCCAGCAGCCATGACAGAGCCTTCTCTGGAAACACCATATATTTT.